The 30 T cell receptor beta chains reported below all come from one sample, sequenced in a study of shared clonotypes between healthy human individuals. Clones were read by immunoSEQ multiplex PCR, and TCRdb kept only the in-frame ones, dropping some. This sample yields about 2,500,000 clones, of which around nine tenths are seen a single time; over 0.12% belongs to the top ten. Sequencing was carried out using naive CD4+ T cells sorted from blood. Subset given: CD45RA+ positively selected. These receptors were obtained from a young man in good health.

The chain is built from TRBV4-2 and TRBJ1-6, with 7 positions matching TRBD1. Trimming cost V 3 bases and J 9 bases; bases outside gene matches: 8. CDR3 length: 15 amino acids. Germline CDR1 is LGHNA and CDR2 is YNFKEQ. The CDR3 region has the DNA TGTGCCAGCAGCCAGTCCGACAGGGATGCTTCACCCCTCCACTTT. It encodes CASSQSDRDASPLHF.

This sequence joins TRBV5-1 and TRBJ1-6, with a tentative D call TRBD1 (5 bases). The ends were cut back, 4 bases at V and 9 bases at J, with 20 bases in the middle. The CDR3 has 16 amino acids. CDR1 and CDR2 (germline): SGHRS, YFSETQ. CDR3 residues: CASSLLGAGNSSPLHF. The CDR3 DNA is TGCGCCAGCAGCCTCCTTGGGGCAGGGAATAGTTCACCCCTCCACTTT.

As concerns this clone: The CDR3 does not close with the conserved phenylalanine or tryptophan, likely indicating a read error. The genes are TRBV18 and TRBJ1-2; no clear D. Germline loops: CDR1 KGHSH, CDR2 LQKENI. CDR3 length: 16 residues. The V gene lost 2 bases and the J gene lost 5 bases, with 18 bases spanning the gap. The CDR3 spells CASSPFEEGSIYGYTL. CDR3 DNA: TGTGCCAGCTCACCATTTGAAGAGGGCTCCATTTATGGCTACACCCTC.

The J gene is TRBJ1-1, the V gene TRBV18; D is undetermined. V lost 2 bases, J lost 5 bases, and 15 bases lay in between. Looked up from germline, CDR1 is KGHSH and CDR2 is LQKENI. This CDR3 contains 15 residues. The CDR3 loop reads CASSPGVLGKTEAFF. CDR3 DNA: TGTGCCAGCTCACCAGGGGTTCTCGGTAAGACTGAAGCTTTCTTT.

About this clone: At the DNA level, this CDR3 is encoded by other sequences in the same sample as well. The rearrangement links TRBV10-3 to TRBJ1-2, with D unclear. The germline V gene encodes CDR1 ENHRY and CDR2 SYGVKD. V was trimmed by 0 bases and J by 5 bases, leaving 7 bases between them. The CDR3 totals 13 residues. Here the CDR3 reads CAISESGEYGYTF. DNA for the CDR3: TGTGCCATCAGTGAGTCCGGGGAGTATGGCTACACCTTC.

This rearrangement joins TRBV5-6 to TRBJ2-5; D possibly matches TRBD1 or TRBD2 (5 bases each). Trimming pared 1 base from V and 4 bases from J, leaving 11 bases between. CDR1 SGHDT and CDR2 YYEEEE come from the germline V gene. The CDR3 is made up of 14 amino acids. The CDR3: CASSLSRDRETQYF. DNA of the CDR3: TGTGCCAGCAGCTTGAGCAGGGACCGAGAGACCCAGTACTTC. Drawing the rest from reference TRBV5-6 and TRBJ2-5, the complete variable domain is DAGVTQSPTHLIKTRGQQVTLRCSPKSGHDTVSWYQQALGQGPQFIFQYYEEEERQRGNFPDRFSGHQFPNYSSELNVNALLLGDSALYLCASSLSRDRETQYFGPGTRLLVL.

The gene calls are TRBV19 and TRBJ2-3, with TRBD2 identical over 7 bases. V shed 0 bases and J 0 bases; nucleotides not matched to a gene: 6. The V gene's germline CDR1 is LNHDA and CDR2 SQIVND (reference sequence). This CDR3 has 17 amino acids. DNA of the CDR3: TGTGCCAGTAGTATAGATTCCCCTAGCGGTAGCACAGATACGCAGTATTTT. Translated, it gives CASSIDSPSGSTDTQYF. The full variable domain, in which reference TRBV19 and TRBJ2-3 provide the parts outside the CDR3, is DGGITQSPKYLFRKEGQNVTLSCEQNLNHDAMYWYRQDPGQGLRLIYYSQIVNDFQKGDIAEGYSVSREKKESFPLTVTSAQKNPTAFYLCASSIDSPSGSTDTQYFGPGTRLTVL.

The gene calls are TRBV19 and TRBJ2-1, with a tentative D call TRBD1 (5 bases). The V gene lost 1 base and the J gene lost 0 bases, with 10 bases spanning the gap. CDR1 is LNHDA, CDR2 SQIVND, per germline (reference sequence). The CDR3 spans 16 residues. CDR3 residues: CASSIGTRASYNEQFF. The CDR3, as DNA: TGTGCCAGTAGTATAGGGACCAGGGCCTCCTACAATGAGCAGTTCTTC.

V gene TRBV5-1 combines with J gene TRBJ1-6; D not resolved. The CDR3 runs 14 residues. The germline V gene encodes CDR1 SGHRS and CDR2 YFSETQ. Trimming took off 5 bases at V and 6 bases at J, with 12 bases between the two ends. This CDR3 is CASRPDESNSPLHF. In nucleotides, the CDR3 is TGCGCCAGCAGACCCGACGAGAGTAATTCACCCCTCCACTTT.

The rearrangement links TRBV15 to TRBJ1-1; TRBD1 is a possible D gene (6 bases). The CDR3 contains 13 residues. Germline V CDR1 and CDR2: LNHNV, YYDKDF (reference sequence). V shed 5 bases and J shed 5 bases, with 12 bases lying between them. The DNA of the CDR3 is TGTGCCACCAGCGCCAGGGGTGGAACTGAAGCTTTCTTT. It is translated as CATSARGGTEAFF.

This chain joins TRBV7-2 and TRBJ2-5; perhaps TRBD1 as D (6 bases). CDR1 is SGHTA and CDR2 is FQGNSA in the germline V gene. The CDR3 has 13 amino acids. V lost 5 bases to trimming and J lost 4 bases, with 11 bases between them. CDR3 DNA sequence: TGTGCCAGCAGCACCGCCAGGGGAGAGACCCAGTACTTC. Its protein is CASSTARGETQYF.

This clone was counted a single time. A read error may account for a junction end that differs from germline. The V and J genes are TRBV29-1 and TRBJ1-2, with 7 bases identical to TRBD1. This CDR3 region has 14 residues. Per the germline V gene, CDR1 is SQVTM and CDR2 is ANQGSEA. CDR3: CSVKEGALGYGYTF. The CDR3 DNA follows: TGCAGCGTTAAAGAGGGGGCGTTAGGCTATGGCTACACCTTC. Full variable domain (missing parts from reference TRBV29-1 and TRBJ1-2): SAVISQKPSRDICQRGTSLTIQCQVDSQVTMMFWYRQQPGQSLTLIATANQGSEATYESGFVIDKFPISRPNLTFSTLTVSNMSPEDSSIYLCSVKEGALGYGYTFGSGTRLTVV.

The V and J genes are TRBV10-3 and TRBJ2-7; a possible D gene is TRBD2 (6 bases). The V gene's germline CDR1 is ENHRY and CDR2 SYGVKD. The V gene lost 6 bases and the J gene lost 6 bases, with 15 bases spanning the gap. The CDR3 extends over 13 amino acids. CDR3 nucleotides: TGTGCCATCAGGCGGGACGGGGAGTTCGAGCAGTACTTC. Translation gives CAIRRDGEFEQYF.

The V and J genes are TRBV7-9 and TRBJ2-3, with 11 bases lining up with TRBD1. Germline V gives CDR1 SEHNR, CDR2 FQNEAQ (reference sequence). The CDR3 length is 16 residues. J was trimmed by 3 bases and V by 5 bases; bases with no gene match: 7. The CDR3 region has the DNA TGTGCCAGCAGCCAAAGGGACAGGGGGAGAACAGATACGCAGTATTTT. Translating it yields CASSQRDRGRTDTQYF.

CDR3 residues: CASSLGSWGQYF. CDR3 nucleotides: TGCGCCAGCAGCCTCGGATCTTGGGGGCAGTATTTT. The chain is built from TRBV5-1 and TRBJ2-3; D call uncertain. This CDR3 comprises 12 residues. Between the trimmed V and J ends, which lost 4 bases and 11 bases, there was a span of 14 bases. Germline CDR1 is SGHRS and CDR2 is YFSETQ.

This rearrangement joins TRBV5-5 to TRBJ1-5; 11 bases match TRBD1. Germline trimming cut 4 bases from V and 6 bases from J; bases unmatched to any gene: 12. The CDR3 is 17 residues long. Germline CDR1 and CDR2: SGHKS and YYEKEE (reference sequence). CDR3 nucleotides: TGTGCCAGCAGCGCGATTTTGGACAGGGGGCGGGGTCAGCCCCAGCATTTT. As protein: CASSAILDRGRGQPQHF.

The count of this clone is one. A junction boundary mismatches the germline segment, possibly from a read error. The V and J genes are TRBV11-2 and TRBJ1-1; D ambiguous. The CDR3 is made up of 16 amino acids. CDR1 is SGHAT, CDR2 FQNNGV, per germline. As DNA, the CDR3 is TGTGCCAGCAGTTTAGGAGGCTGGTACTGGGGCACTGAAGCTTTCTTT. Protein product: CASSLGGWYWGTEAFF.

The CDR3 nucleotides are TGTGCCAGCTCACCAACCCAGGGTAAAGGCTCCTACAATGAGCAGTTCTTC. Its protein product is CASSPTQGKGSYNEQFF. The J gene is TRBJ2-1, the V gene TRBV18; possibly TRBD1 for D (5 bases). CDR3 length: 17 residues. Per germline, CDR1 KGHSH and CDR2 LQKENI. V lost 2 bases and J 0 bases, leaving 14 bases between the germline ends.

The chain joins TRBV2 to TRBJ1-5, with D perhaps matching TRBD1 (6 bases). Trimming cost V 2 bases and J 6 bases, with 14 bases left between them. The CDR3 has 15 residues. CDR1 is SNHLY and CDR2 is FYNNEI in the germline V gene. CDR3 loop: CASSELGGPSQPQHF. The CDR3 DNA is TGTGCCAGCAGTGAATTGGGGGGGCCCAGTCAGCCCCAGCATTTT.

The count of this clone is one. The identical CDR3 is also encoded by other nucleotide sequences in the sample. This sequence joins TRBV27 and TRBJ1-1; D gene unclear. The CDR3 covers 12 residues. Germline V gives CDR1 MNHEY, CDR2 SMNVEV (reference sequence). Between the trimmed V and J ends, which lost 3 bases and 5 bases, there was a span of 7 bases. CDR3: CASSLRGTEAFF. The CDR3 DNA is TGTGCCAGCAGTTTGAGAGGGACTGAAGCTTTCTTT.

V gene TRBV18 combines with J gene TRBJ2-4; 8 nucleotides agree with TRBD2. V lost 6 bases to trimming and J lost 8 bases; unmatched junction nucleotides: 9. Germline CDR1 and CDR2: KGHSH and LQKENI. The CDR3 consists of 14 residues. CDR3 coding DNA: TGTGCCAGCTCCCCCGGGGGGGGCCGTTACATTCAGTACTTC. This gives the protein CASSPGGGRYIQYF.

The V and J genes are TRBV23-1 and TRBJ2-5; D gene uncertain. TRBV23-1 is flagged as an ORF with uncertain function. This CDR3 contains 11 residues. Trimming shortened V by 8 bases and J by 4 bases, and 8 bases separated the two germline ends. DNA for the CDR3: TGCGCCAGCGTAGCAGGAGAGACCCAGTACTTC. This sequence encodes CASVAGETQYF.

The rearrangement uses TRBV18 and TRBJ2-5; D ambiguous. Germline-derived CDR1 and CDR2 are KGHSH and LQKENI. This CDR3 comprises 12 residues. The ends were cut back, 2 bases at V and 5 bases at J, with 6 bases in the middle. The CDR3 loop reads CASSPKAETQYF. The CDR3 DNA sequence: TGTGCCAGCTCACCAAAAGCGGAGACCCAGTACTTC. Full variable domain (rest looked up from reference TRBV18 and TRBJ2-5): NAGVMQNPRHLVRRRGQEARLRCSPMKGHSHVYWYRQLPEEGLKFMVYLQKENIIDESGMPKERFSAEFPKEGPSILRIQQVVRGDSAAYFCASSPKAETQYFGPGTRLLVL.

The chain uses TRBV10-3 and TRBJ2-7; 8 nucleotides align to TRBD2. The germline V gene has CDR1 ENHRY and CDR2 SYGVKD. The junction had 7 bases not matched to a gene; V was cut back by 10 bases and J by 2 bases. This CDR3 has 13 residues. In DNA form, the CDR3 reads TGTGCCACCGTAGCGGGGAGAACCTACGAGCAGTACTTC. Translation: CATVAGRTYEQYF.

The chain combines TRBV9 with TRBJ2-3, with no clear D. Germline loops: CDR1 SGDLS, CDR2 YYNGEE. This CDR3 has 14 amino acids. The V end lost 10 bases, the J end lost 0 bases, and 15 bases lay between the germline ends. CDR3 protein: CASGWASSTDTQYF. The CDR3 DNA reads TGTGCCTCCGGGTGGGCTTCTAGCACAGATACGCAGTATTTT. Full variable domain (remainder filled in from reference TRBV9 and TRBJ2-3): DSGVTQTPKHLITATGQRVTLRCSPRSGDLSVYWYQQSLDQGLQFLIQYYNGEERAKGNILERFSAQQFPDLHSELNLSSLELGDSALYFCASGWASSTDTQYFGPGTRLTVL.

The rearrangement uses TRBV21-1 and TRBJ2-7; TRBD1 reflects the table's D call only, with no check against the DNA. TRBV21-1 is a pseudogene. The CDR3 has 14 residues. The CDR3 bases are TGTGCCAGCAGCAGGGGACAGGGCGCCTACGAGCAGTACTTC. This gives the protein CASSRGQGAYEQYF.

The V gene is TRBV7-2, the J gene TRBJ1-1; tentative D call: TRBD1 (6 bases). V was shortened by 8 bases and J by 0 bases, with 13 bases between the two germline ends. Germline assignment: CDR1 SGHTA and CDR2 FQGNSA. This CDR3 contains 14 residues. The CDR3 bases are TGTGCCAGCCTGCAGGGGTCGCTGAACACTGAAGCTTTCTTT. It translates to CASLQGSLNTEAFF. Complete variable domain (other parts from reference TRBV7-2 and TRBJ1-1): GAGVSQSPSNKVTEKGKDVELRCDPISGHTALYWYRQSLGQGLEFLIYFQGNSAPDKSGLPSDRFSAERTGGSVSTLTIQRTQQEDSAVYLCASLQGSLNTEAFFGQGTRLTVV.

The CDR3 nucleotides read TGTGCCAGCAGCAGAGCCTATGGCTCCTACGAGCAGTACTTC. Amino acid sequence: CASSRAYGSYEQYF. V usage is TRBV6-1 and J usage is TRBJ2-7; D ambiguous. The germline CDR1 and CDR2 sequences are MNHNS and SASEGT. CDR3 length: 14 residues. Trimming removed 6 bases from V and 0 bases from J, with 12 bases in between.

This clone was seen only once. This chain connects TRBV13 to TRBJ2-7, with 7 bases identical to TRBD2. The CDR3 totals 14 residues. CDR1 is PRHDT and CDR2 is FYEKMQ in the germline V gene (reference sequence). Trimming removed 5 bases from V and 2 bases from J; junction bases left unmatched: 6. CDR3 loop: CASSPRAGPYEQYF. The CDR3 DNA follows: TGTGCCAGCAGCCCCCGAGCGGGACCCTACGAGCAGTACTTC.

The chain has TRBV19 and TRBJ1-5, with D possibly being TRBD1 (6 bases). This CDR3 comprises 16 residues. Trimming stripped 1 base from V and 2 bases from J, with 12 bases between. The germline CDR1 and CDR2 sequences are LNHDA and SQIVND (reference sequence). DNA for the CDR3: TGTGCCAGTAGTATAGCGCCCAGGGGTGGCAATCAGCCCCAGCATTTT. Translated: CASSIAPRGGNQPQHF.